This TCR beta chain was sequenced for a study of blood T cell repertoires in COVID-19. Study-wide context: T cells, B-cell-depleted T cells, or PBMCs provided the cDNA or gDNA that served as material.

Under the authors' procedure: Nucleated cell number was recorded as an estimate derived from reference gene primer amplification. TCRdb keeps only in-frame clones here, not all; method: immunoSEQ multiplex PCR. That table supplies the V and J calls and clone size; D and trimming were determined from the DNA. The table includes about 200,000 clones, 84% detected once. The CDR3 is made up of 14 amino acids. V lost 7 bases and J 5 bases, leaving 18 bases between the germline ends. CDR1 and CDR2 from the germline V gene are SGHRS and YFSETQ. The chain joins TRBV5-1 to TRBJ1-2; no clear D gene. What was sequenced was peripheral blood. The sequence was collected from a woman aged 45-65 years with active or convalescent COVID-19. The CDR3 DNA follows: TGCGCCAGCGGGCCTTTTCACCCCGAGTATGGCTACACCTTC. Translating gives CASGPFHPEYGYTF. The full variable domain, completed using reference TRBV5-1 and TRBJ1-2, is KAGVTQTPRYLIKTRGQQVTLSCSPISGHRSVSWYQQTPGQGLQFLFEYFSETQRNKGNFPGRFSGRQFSNSRSEMNVSTLELGDSALYLCASGPFHPEYGYTFGSGTRLTVV.